This T cell receptor beta chain was sequenced during a study of Ad26.COV2.S vaccination and SARS-CoV-2 variants. General study points: Vaccine and placebo groups showed comparable non-spike TCR breadth. It was reported that spike-specific CD8+ and CD4+ T cell responses were substantially broad after vaccination.

Treatment specified: some 20 received Ad26.COV2.S at low or high dose, single or two shots; about 5 received placebo; per-sample allocation not given. It was on day 63 after the first vaccine or placebo injection that samples were taken. Germline values: CDR1 SGHDN, CDR2 FVKESK. The CDR3 covers 15 residues. V dropped 1 base and J dropped 8 bases, with 14 bases sitting between them. On this clone: The antigen remains undetermined.

The repertoire was sequenced with immunoSEQ multiplex PCR; TCRdb's copy has only in-frame clones and lacks some. Of about 280,000 clones detected, more than 75% appear once; the ten largest clones hold roughly 3.5%. This clonotype originated in a person aged 18-65 years who received the Ad26.COV2.S COVID-19 vaccine or a placebo. Sequences were derived from peripheral blood, sampled in a trial of Ad26.COV2.S vaccine versus placebo. The rearrangement links TRBV14 to TRBJ1-4, with TRBD1 as a possible D gene (5 bases). The CDR3 reads CASSQGRQSWEKLFF. As DNA, the CDR3 is TGTGCCAGCAGCCAAGGGCGACAGAGTTGGGAAAAACTGTTTTTT.